This entry is about one T cell receptor (beta chain). The sample is drawn from a study of blood T cell repertoires in COVID-19. In the study overall: The study drew acute and convalescent COVID-19 samples from the United States, Italy and Spain.

Germline-derived CDR1 and CDR2 are SGHVS and FQNEAQ. Trimming removed 1 base at V and 8 bases at J, with 15 bases between. The CDR3 is 16 amino acids. Original processing notes: Amplifying reference gene primers gave estimates of nucleated cell counts. Repertoires were generated with immunoSEQ multiplex PCR, while TCRdb's copy carries only in-frame clones and drops some. That table furnishes V, J and clone size, whereas the DNA furnished D and trimming. The sample lists 150,000 to 200,000 clones, over 85% occurring once. Sequenced material: peripheral blood. The TCR was taken from a woman in her sixties or seventies with COVID-19, enrolled during active disease. The chain couples TRBV7-8 to TRBJ1-6; D call uncertain. As DNA, the CDR3 is TGTGCCAGCAGCTTAGGGAGTATACTGAGGGATTCACCCCTCCACTTT. Amino acids: CASSLGSILRDSPLHF.